These 2 T cell receptor beta chains share one sample of origin, sequenced in a study of cytomegalovirus exposure and HLA in healthy donors. Generated by immunoSEQ multiplex PCR, the TCRdb table keeps only in-frame clones and is missing some. The sample records roughly 330,000 clones, approximately 86% being singletons. Material for sequencing was PBMCs. These receptors were obtained from a woman aged 25 to 39 in good health and CMV-seropositive.

The rearrangement joins TRBV29-1 to TRBJ1-1; D is undetermined. The germline gives CDR1 SQVTM, CDR2 ANQGSEA. The CDR3 is 14 amino acids. The V gene lost 2 bases and the J gene lost 5 bases, with 15 bases spanning the gap. CDR3 nucleotides: TGCAGCGTTGAAAAACTAGGGCCGGGGACTGAAGCTTTCTTT. This sequence encodes CSVEKLGPGTEAFF.

The chain is built from TRBV27 and TRBJ1-3; TRBD1 might be the D (6 bases). The germline V gene has CDR1 MNHEY and CDR2 SMNVEV (reference sequence). Trimming shortened V by 8 bases and J by 8 bases, and 16 bases separated the two germline ends. The CDR3 has 13 residues. CDR3 protein: CASGQQGADTIYF. The CDR3 nucleotides are TGTGCCAGCGGGCAACAGGGTGCCGACACCATATATTTT.